These 5 T cell receptor beta chains were all obtained from the same sample, sequenced in a study of T cells of healthy individuals. TCRdb recomputed calls from the 5' RACE reads with MiXCR, one row per CDR3 protein. This table holds nearly 100,000 distinct CDR3 sequences, 15% to 20% found once. Source of these receptors: a human donor in good health.

This clonotype was observed a few times. The chain recombines TRBV4-1 with TRBJ2-5, with D possibly matching TRBD1 (5 bases). The germline V gene encodes CDR1 MGHRA and CDR2 YSYEKL. Trimming cost V 0 bases and J 3 bases, with 14 bases left between them. CDR3 length: 16 residues. The CDR3 region has the DNA TGCGCCAGCAGCCAAGATGGTGGCAGGGTGGAAGAGACCCAGTACTTC. This sequence encodes CASSQDGGRVEETQYF.

The chain uses TRBV11-2 and TRBJ2-2; TRBD1 matches at 10 bases. V lost 6 bases, J lost 5 bases, and 12 bases stayed unmatched. The CDR3 consists of 17 residues. CDR1 SGHAT and CDR2 FQNNGV come from the germline V gene. The CDR3 sequence is CASSLSPGQGLTGELFF. In nucleotides, the CDR3 is TGTGCCAGCAGTCTGTCCCCGGGACAGGGGTTAACCGGGGAGCTGTTTTTT.

Many counts were recorded for this clonotype. The rearrangement joins TRBV7-2 to TRBJ2-1; TRBD2 agrees at 10 bases. The length of the CDR3 is 15 residues. CDR1 is SGHTA, CDR2 FQGNSA, per germline. V shed 5 bases, J shed 6 bases, and the junction held 7 bases outside the gene matches. The CDR3 DNA reads TGTGCCAGCAGCCCCGCGGGACTAGCGAGCAATGAGCAGTTCTTC. It specifies CASSPAGLASNEQFF.

In its sample, this clonotype was seen a few times. The V and J genes are TRBV29-1 and TRBJ2-7; maybe TRBD2 (5 bases). V was clipped by 5 bases and J by 0 bases, with 11 bases between them. This CDR3 spans 13 amino acids. Per germline, CDR1 SQVTM and CDR2 ANQGSEA. CDR3 amino acids: CSVYERNSYEQYF. DNA for the CDR3: TGCAGCGTTTATGAGCGGAACTCCTACGAGCAGTACTTC.

This clonotype was recorded at least ten times. The chain employs TRBV25-1 and TRBJ1-6, with D perhaps matching TRBD1 (5 bases). Germline CDR1 and CDR2: MGHDK and SYGVNS. V lost 4 bases to trimming and J lost 7 bases, with 14 bases between them. The CDR3 sequence is 15 residues long. The CDR3 here is CASSVSAGGNSPLHF. The CDR3 bases are TGTGCCAGCAGTGTTAGCGCCGGGGGAAATTCACCCCTCCACTTT.